This TCR beta chain was documented in a study of OX40 agonist ivuxolimab in advanced cancers. The CDR3 runs to 13 residues. The V gene's germline CDR1 is MDHEN and CDR2 SYDVKM. V was clipped by 6 bases and J by 8 bases, with 11 bases between them. Using immunoSEQ multiplex PCR, the repertoire was profiled, and TCRdb retains in-frame clones only, with some absent. Among some 35,000 clones listed, roughly 80% were seen once. The sequencing used CD4+ or CD8+ T cells sorted from blood, collected in a trial of the OX40 agonist ivuxolimab. The gene calls are TRBV28 and TRBJ1-6; D is unclear. The TCR originated in an adult with an advanced solid tumor such as melanoma, head and neck, liver or kidney cancer. In DNA, the CDR3 is TGTGCCAGCAGCCCCATGGTGGATTCACCCCTCCACTTT. Its translation is CASSPMVDSPLHF.